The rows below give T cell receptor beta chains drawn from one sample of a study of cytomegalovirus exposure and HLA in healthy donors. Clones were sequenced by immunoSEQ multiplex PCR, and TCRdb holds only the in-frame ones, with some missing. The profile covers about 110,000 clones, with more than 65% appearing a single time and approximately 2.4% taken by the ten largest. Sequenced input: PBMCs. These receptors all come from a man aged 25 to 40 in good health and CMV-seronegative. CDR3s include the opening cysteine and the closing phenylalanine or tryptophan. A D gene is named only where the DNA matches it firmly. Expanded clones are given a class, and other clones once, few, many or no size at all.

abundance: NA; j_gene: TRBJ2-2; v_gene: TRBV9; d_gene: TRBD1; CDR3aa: CASSVLQGAGAGELFF; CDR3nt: TGTGCCAGCAGCGTTCTTCAGGGGGCAGGAGCCGGGGAGCTGTTTTTT
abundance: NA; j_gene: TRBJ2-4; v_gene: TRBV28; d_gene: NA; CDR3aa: CASSSFRAKNIQYF; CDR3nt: TGTGCCAGCAGTTCCTTCAGAGCCAAAAACATTCAGTACTTC
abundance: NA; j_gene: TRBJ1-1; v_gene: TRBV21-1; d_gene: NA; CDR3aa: CASRWRGWVAFF; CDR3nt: TGTGCCAGCAGATGGCGGGGGTGGGTGGCTTTCTTT
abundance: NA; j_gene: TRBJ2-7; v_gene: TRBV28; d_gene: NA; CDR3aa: CASGVQDYEQYF; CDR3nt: TGTGCCAGCGGCGTACAGGACTACGAGCAGTACTTC
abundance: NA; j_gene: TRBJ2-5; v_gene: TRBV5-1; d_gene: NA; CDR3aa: CASSFPRETQYF; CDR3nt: TGCGCCAGCAGCTTCCCGCGAGAGACCCAGTACTTC
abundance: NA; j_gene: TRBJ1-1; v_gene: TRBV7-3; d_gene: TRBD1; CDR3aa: CASSHSGTGEAFF; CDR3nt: TGTGCCAGCAGCCATAGTGGGACAGGGGAAGCTTTCTTT
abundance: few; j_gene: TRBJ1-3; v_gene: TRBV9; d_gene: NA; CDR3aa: CASSVEGGLWGVSGNTIYF; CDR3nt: TGTGCCAGCAGCGTAGAGGGCGGATTATGGGGAGTCTCTGGAAACACCATATATTTT
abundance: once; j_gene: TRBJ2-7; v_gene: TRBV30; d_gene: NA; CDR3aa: CAWSPPGEQYF; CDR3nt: TGTGCCTGGAGTCCCCCCGGGGAGCAGTACTTC
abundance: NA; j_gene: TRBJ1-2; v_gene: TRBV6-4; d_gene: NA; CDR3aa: CAGGYDLYGYTF; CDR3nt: TGTGCCGGCGGTTACGATCTCTACGGCTACACCTTC
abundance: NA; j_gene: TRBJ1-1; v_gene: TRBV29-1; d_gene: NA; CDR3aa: CSVGTGITEAFF; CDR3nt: TGCAGCGTCGGAACAGGGATTACTGAAGCTTTCTTT
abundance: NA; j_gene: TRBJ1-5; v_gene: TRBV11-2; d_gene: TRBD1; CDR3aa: CASSPGGSQPQHF; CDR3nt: TGTGCCAGCAGCCCAGGGGGGTCTCAGCCCCAGCATTTT
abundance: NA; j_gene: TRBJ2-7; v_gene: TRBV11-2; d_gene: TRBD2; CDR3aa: CASSLVLAVGYEQYF; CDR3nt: TGTGCCAGCAGCTTAGTCCTAGCGGTGGGATACGAGCAGTACTTC
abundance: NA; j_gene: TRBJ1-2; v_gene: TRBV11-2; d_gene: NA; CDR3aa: CASSATTGFGYTF; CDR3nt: TGTGCCAGCAGCGCGACCACAGGGTTTGGCTACACCTTC
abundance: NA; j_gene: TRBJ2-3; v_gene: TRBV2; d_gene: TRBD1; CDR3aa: CASSPTGGDTQYF; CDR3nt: TGTGCCAGCAGTCCCACAGGGGGGGATACGCAGTATTTT
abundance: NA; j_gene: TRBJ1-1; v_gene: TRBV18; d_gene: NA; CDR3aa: CASSSKQVNTEAFF; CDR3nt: TGTGCCAGCTCATCGAAGCAGGTGAACACTGAAGCTTTCTTT
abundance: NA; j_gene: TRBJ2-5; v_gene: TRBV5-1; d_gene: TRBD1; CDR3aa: CASSRTGEMGETQYF; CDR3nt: TGCGCCAGCAGCCGGACAGGGGAAATGGGAGAGACCCAGTACTTC
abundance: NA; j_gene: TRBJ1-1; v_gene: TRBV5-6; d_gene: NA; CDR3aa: CASSFPGNTEAFF; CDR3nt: TGTGCCAGCAGCTTCCCCGGGAATACTGAAGCTTTCTTT
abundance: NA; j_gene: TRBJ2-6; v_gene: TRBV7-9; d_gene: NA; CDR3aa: CASSGRNSGANVLTF; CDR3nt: TGTGCCAGCAGCGGCAGGAACTCTGGGGCCAACGTCCTGACTTTC
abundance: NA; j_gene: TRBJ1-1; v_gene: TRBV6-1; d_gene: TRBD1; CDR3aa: CASSLGQGVEAFF; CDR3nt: TGTGCCAGCAGCCTTGGACAGGGCGTTGAAGCTTTCTTT
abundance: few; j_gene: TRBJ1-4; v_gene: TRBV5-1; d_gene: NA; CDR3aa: CASSEDPATNEKLFF; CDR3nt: TGCGCCAGCAGTGAGGATCCAGCAACTAATGAAAAACTGTTTTTT
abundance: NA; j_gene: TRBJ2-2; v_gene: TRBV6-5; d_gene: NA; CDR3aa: CASSQTGELFF; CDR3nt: TGTGCCAGCAGCCAGACCGGGGAGCTGTTTTTT
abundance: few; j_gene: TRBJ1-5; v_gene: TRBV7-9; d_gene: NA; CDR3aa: CASSLGQVNQPQHF; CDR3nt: TGTGCCAGCAGCTTAGGGCAGGTCAATCAGCCCCAGCATTTT
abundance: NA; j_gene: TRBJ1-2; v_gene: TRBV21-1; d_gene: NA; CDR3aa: CASSGTRLATNYGYTF; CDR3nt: TGTGCCAGCAGCGGAACAAGACTAGCGACTAACTATGGCTACACCTTC
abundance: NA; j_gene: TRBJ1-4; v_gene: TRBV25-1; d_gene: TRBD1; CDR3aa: CASSNGDRLNEKLFF; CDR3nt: TGTGCCAGCAGTAACGGGGACAGGCTTAATGAAAAACTGTTTTTT
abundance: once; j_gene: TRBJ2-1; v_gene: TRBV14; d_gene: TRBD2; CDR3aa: CASSQDLLAGGYEQFF; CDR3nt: TGTGCCAGCAGCCAAGATTTACTAGCGGGAGGGTATGAGCAGTTCTTC
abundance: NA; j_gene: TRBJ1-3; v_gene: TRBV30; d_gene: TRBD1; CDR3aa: CAGRKTGSGNTIYF; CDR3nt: TGTGCCGGAAGAAAGACAGGGAGTGGAAACACCATATATTTT
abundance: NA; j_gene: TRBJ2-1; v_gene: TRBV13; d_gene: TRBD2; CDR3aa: CASSSRRARGTSGGPWYNEQFF; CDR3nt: TGTGCCAGCAGCTCCCGCCGGGCCCGCGGCACTAGCGGGGGGCCGTGGTACAATGAGCAGTTCTTC
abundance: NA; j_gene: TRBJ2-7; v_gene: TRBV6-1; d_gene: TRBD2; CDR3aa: CASGRDGTYEQYF; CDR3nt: TGTGCCAGCGGGAGGGACGGTACCTACGAGCAGTACTTC
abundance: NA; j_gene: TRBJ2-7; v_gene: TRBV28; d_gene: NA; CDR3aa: CASSFGRAYEQYF; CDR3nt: TGTGCCAGCAGTTTTGGCAGGGCCTACGAGCAGTACTTC
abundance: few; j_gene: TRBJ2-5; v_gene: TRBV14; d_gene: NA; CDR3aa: CASSPEGLLVETQYF; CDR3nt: TGTGCCAGCAGCCCGGAGGGACTCCTGGTGGAGACCCAGTACTTC
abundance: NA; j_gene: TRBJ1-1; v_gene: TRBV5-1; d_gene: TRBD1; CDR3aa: CASSPQQGAMNTEAFF; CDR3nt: TGCGCCAGCAGCCCCCAACAGGGGGCGATGAACACTGAAGCTTTCTTT
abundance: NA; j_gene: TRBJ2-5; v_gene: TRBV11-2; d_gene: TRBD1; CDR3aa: CASSLIVGQGHQETQYF; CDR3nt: TGTGCCAGCAGCTTAATTGTCGGACAGGGTCACCAAGAGACCCAGTACTTC
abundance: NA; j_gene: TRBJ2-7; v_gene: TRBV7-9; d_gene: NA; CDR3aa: CASSLQDRIYEQYF; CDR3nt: TGTGCCAGCAGCTTACAGGACAGAATCTACGAGCAGTACTTC
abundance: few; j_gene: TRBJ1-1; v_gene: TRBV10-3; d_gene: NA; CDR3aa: CAISEGLGNTEAFF; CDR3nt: TGTGCCATCAGTGAGGGGCTGGGGAACACTGAAGCTTTCTTT
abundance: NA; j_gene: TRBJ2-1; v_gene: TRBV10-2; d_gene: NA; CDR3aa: CASSAQGDSYNEQFF; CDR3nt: TGCGCCAGCAGTGCACAGGGCGATTCCTACAATGAGCAGTTCTTC
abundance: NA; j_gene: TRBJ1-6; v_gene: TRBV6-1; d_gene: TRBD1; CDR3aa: CASFDRGNSPLHF; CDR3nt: TGTGCCAGTTTTGACAGGGGGAATTCACCCCTCCACTTT
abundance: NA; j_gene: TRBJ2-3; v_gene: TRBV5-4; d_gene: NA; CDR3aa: CASSVVLGPRITDTQYF; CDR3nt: TGTGCCAGCAGCGTTGTATTGGGGCCCCGTATCACAGATACGCAGTATTTT
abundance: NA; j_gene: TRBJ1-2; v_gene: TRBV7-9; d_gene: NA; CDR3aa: CASSLVPGNDFGYTF; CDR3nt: TGTGCCAGCAGCTTAGTTCCGGGGAATGATTTTGGCTACACCTTC
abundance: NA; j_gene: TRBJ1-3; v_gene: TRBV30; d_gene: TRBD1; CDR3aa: CAWDRGAGNTIYF; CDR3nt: TGTGCCTGGGACAGGGGCGCTGGAAACACCATATATTTT
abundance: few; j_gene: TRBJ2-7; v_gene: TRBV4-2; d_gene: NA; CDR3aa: CASSPLPGESYEQYF; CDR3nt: TGTGCCAGCAGCCCATTGCCGGGTGAATCCTACGAGCAGTACTTC
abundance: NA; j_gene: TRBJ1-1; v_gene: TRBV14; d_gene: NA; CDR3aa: CASSQTRNKAFF; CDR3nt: TGTGCCAGCAGCCAAACGCGGAATAAAGCTTTCTTT
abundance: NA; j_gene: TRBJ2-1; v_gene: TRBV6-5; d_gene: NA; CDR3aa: CASRDSASEQFF; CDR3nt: TGTGCCAGCAGGGATAGCGCCTCGGAGCAGTTCTTC